This T cell receptor beta chain was recorded in a study of blood T cell repertoires in COVID-19. The wider study: Whether acute or convalescent, the COVID-19 samples came from the United States, Italy and Spain. From T cells, B-cell-depleted T cells, or PBMCs came the material, which was cDNA or gDNA.

Original analysis: From reference gene primer amplification, estimates of nucleated cell counts were derived. Sequencing used immunoSEQ multiplex PCR; TCRdb keeps in-frame clones, though not all of them. V and J calls and clone size are copied from that table; D and trimming were computed from the DNA. This sample has roughly 340,000 clones, with approximately 90% found just once. Germline values: CDR1 SGHVS, CDR2 FQNEAQ. V was trimmed by 1 base and J by 6 bases, leaving 12 bases between them. This CDR3 contains 14 residues. J is TRBJ1-1 and V is TRBV7-8, with D hard to call. Sequenced material: peripheral blood. The origin of this receptor is a young woman who had recovered from COVID-19. The CDR3 loop reads CASSLDWRSPEAFF. The DNA of the CDR3 is TGTGCCAGCAGCTTAGATTGGAGGTCCCCTGAAGCTTTCTTT.